Listed below are T cell receptor beta chains from one sample, sequenced in a study of T cells in Graves' hyperthyroidism and ophthalmopathy. TCRdb ran MiXCR on the multiplex PCR reads and lists one entry per CDR3 protein. The repertoire consists of 600,000 to 650,000 distinct CDR3 sequences, with roughly 17% occurring once and the leading ten covering less than 4.5%. What was sequenced was blood. These receptors were collected from a woman in her 30s with Graves' hyperthyroidism. The CDR3 runs from the conserved cysteine through the conserved F or W. The D gene is left open where the match is weak.

V	D	J	CDR3
TRBV29-1	TRBD1	TRBJ1-5	CSVATGRSQPQHF
TRBV6-1	TRBD1	TRBJ1-4	CASSRGQTFYSTNEKLFF
TRBV6-1	TRBD2	TRBJ2-3	CDSSVGGREDTQYF
TRBV20-1	TRBD2	TRBJ2-2	CSVARSSGRGRTGELFF
TRBV6-2/TRBV6-3	TRBD2	TRBJ2-2	CASRASGRSGELLF
TRBV7-2	TRBD2	TRBJ2-7	CASSLLTSGYEQYF
TRBV3-1	.	TRBJ2-1	CASSQDSATLFNEQFF
TRBV12-3/TRBV12-4	.	TRBJ2-4	CASSLGGQNIQYF
TRBV28	.	TRBJ2-1	CASSLERGWDEQFF
TRBV12-3/TRBV12-4	.	TRBJ1-1	CASSGHHEAFF
TRBV27	TRBD1	TRBJ1-1	CATSPRTGGSEAFF
TRBV6-1	.	TRBJ2-6	CASTSTGGANVLTF
TRBV5-6	TRBD1	TRBJ2-7	CASSFSDRSSYEQYF
TRBV3-1	TRBD1	TRBJ2-1	CASSRDRGKDEQFF
TRBV28	.	TRBJ2-1	CASSYYYNEQFF
TRBV4-3	TRBD1	TRBJ1-3	CASSLSTGIGNTIYF
TRBV5-1	.	TRBJ2-7	CASSLAGQAYEQYF
TRBV30	.	TRBJ1-1	CAWSTTLNTEAFF
TRBV28	.	TRBJ1-2	CASNFDSNYGYTF
TRBV28	TRBD1	TRBJ2-3	CASSDRGATDTQYF
TRBV11-2	.	TRBJ1-1	CASSKGFAGEAFF
TRBV28	TRBD1	TRBJ1-2	CASSLAGTGTRVYGYTF
TRBV28	.	TRBJ1-4	CASSQGGTRKLFF
TRBV9	.	TRBJ2-7	CASSVDFRGNHEQYF
TRBV19	TRBD1	TRBJ1-4	CASSNPGGSTNEKLFF
TRBV2	.	TRBJ2-1	CASSPIGLGSFTYNEQFF
TRBV7-6	.	TRBJ1-3	CASSLAGIGNTIYF
TRBV6-4	TRBD2	TRBJ2-1	CASSEGGRWDNEQFF
TRBV11-3	.	TRBJ2-1	CASSPPGIGNEQFF
TRBV18	.	TRBJ2-1	CASSPTRGSSYNEQFF
TRBV5-5	.	TRBJ1-1	CASSWGPEAFF